In its sample, the clone carrying this TCR beta chain was seen a few times. No antigen is known for it. Amplification used 60 Vbeta primers and 13 Jbeta primers. Clones were read by immunoSEQ multiplex PCR, and TCRdb kept only the in-frame ones, dropping some. There are 100,000 to 150,000 clones in the sample; around three quarters occur only once, and 1% lies in the top ten. This sample is drawn from a study of cytomegalovirus exposure and HLA in healthy donors. Study observations and caveats: Accurate prediction of most subjects' HLA-A and HLA-B alleles from TCR beta sequences was reported.

The trim removed 4 bases at V and 6 bases at J, leaving 16 bases unmatched. CDR1 and CDR2 (germline): SNHLY, FYNNEI. The CDR3 has 17 amino acids. This rearrangement joins TRBV2 to TRBJ1-1, with TRBD1 identical over 8 bases. The sample comprised PBMCs. The sequence was collected from a man in his forties in good health and CMV-seronegative. The CDR3 bases are TGTGCCAGCAGTGTTCCCCCATACAGGGGGGGAAGTGCTGAAGCTTTCTTT. Translated: CASSVPPYRGGSAEAFF.